This T cell receptor beta chain was documented in a study of T cell responses to AZD1222 COVID-19 vaccine. Study outcomes and limitations: Only five to seven individuals given AZD1222 were seropositive at baseline.

The CDR3 contains 11 residues. V lost 3 bases to trimming and J lost 8 bases, with 5 bases between them. Germline CDR1 reads LGHDT; CDR2 reads YNNKEL (reference sequence). Data came from immunoSEQ multiplex PCR; TCRdb stores just in-frame clones and leaves some out. This table has some 150,000 clones, 70% to 90% appearing once. About this clone: No antigen is known for it.

Sequencing was performed on peripheral blood, taken 28 days after the second AZD1222 dose. This TCR derives from an adult who received the AZD1222 COVID-19 vaccine. The V call is TRBV3-1 (or the pseudogene TRBV3-2), the J call TRBJ2-1, with D hard to call. In DNA, the CDR3 is TGTGCCAGCAGCCATGCCTATGAGCAGTTCTTC. Its translation is CASSHAYEQFF.